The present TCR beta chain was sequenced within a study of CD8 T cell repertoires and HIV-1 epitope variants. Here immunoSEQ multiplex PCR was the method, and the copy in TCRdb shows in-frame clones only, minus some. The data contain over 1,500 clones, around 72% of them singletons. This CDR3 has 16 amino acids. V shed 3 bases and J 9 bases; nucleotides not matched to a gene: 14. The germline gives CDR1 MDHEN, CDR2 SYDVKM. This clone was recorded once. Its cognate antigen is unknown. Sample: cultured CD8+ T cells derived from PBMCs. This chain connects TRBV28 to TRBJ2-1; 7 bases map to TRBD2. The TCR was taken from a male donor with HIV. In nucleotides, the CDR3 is TGTGCCAGCAGTTTCCCTAGGATGGGAGGGCCGATTGAGCAGTTCTTC. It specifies CASSFPRMGGPIEQFF.